The next 15 T cell receptor beta chains were all read from a single sample in a study of T-cell reconstitution after alpha-beta-depleted transplantation in children. Study findings and constraints: The main origin of T-cell counts and diversity one year after transplant was newly produced T cells.

For TCRbeta, the library was prepared with unique molecular identifiers. MiXCR, applied by TCRdb to the PCR reads, yields one record per CDR3 protein. The sample contains about 290,000 distinct CDR3 sequences, around 7.3% of which appear only once. These receptors are not linked to any known antigen. The sequencing used peripheral blood, collected 360 days after TCRalphabeta/CD19-depleted stem cell transplant. These receptors originate from a female patient between 2 and 15 years old who had a stem cell transplant for Fanconi anemia, so the T cells may come from the graft donor.

V gene TRBV4-1 combines with J gene TRBJ2-7, with D possibly matching TRBD1 (5 bases). Trimming took off 1 base at V and 2 bases at J, with 12 bases between the two ends. In germline, CDR1 is MGHRA, CDR2 YSYEKL. The CDR3 is made up of 15 amino acids. Here the CDR3 reads CASSQVVAGTYEQYF. Here the CDR3 DNA reads TGCGCCAGCAGCCAAGTGGTAGCAGGGACCTACGAGCAGTACTTC.

This clonotype was seen a handful of times. The chain recombines TRBV7-8 with TRBJ2-5; TRBD2 matches 9 bases. Germline V CDR1 and CDR2: SGHVS, FQNEAQ. This CDR3 region has 15 residues. J lost 4 bases, V lost 2 bases, and 5 bases had no gene match. The CDR3 DNA follows: TGTGCCAGCAGCTTAAAGCGGGGGGTTCGAGAGACCCAGTACTTC. This encodes CASSLKRGVRETQYF.

This clonotype was counted at least ten times. The genes are TRBV10-3 and TRBJ1-2; D gene unclear. The CDR3 extends over 12 amino acids. V was pared by 3 bases and J by 1 base, with 3 bases between. Germline loops: CDR1 ENHRY, CDR2 SYGVKD. The CDR3 DNA reads as TGTGCCATCAGTGATGATAACTATGGCTACACCTTC. This codes for CAISDDNYGYTF.

V usage is TRBV20-1 and J usage is TRBJ1-4, with D possibly TRBD1 on 5 matching bases. Germline V gene sequence: CDR1 DFQATT, CDR2 SNEGSKA (reference sequence). V lost 3 bases and J lost 5, with 13 bases in between. CDR3 size: 14 residues. The CDR3 here is CSASLGTANEKLFF. The CDR3 nucleotides read TGCAGTGCTAGTCTAGGGACGGCGAATGAAAAACTGTTTTTT.

The sample holds many counts of this clonotype. The chain combines TRBV6-1 with TRBJ2-1; 7 bases agree with TRBD2. CDR3 length equals 15 residues. Looked up from germline, CDR1 is MNHNS and CDR2 is SASEGT. With 6 bases clipped from V and 5 bases from J, the junction kept 10 bases outside the gene matches. CDR3 nucleotides: TGTGCCAGCAGCCCTGGGTACAGCGGGAACAATGAGCAGTTCTTC. This codes for CASSPGYSGNNEQFF.

This clonotype showed up many times. This chain links TRBV5-4 with TRBJ2-5; possibly TRBD2 for D (5 bases). CDR3 size: 14 residues. The germline V gene encodes CDR1 SGHNT and CDR2 YYREEE (reference sequence). V was pared by 5 bases and J by 3 bases, with 14 bases between. CDR3: CASRNTLGEETQYF. CDR3 nucleotides: TGTGCCAGCAGAAATACCCTGGGAGAAGAGACCCAGTACTTC.

This clonotype has only a few counts. The chain recombines TRBV20-1 with TRBJ1-2; no firm D call. This CDR3 has 13 amino acids. Germline V gene lookup returns CDR1 DFQATT and CDR2 SNEGSKA (reference sequence). V lost 3 bases and J 4 bases, leaving 12 bases between the germline ends. The CDR3 reads CSASLQKSYGYTF. The DNA for the CDR3 is TGCAGTGCTAGTCTTCAGAAGAGCTATGGCTACACCTTC.

This clonotype was detected ten times or more. This chain links TRBV20-1 with TRBJ2-2; 7 bases align to TRBD1. CDR3 length: 13 residues. Germline trimming cut 6 bases from V and 4 bases from J; bases unmatched to any gene: 5. CDR1 DFQATT and CDR2 SNEGSKA come from the germline V gene (reference sequence). CDR3 nucleotides: TGCAGTGCCTGGGACAGACCCACCGGGGAGCTGTTTTTT. It specifies CSAWDRPTGELFF.

There are many counts of this clonotype. The chain carries TRBV20-1 and TRBJ2-1; 10 bases fit TRBD2. In germline, CDR1 is DFQATT, CDR2 SNEGSKA (reference sequence). V gave up 1 base and J gave up 3 bases; unmatched junction bases: 0. This CDR3 has 14 amino acids. The CDR3 DNA follows: TGCAGTGCTAGAGTAGCGGGGGGCTACAATGAGCAGTTCTTC. Its translation: CSARVAGGYNEQFF.

This clonotype was recorded many times. The chain combines TRBV5-1 with TRBJ2-7; unclear D gene. The germline gives CDR1 SGHRS, CDR2 YFSETQ. This CDR3 has 12 residues. Trimming removed 0 bases at V and 4 bases at J, with 5 bases between. As DNA, the CDR3 is TGCGCCAGCAGCTTGGGGATGTACGAGCAGTACTTC. Its protein is CASSLGMYEQYF.

This clonotype has at least ten counts. This chain links TRBV13 with TRBJ1-6, with a possible D match to TRBD1 (6 bases). Germline CDR1 and CDR2: PRHDT and FYEKMQ (reference sequence). This CDR3 region has 15 residues. V lost 1 base, J lost 10 bases, and 14 bases lay in between. CDR3 in DNA: TGTGCCAGCAGCTTAGCCGGGACACTAGGGTCACCCCTCCACTTT. It codes for CASSLAGTLGSPLHF.

This clonotype turned up a few times. The rearrangement joins TRBV14 to TRBJ1-4; D is undetermined. The germline V gene has CDR1 SGHDN and CDR2 FVKESK. The CDR3 has 16 residues. Between the trimmed V and J ends, which lost 2 bases and 8 bases, there was a span of 18 bases. The CDR3, as DNA: TGTGCCAGCAGCCAAACCTGGCCCGCTAATTGGGAAAAACTGTTTTTT. This sequence encodes CASSQTWPANWEKLFF.

This clonotype was counted ten times or more. This sequence joins TRBV11-2 and TRBJ2-1, with 11 bases identical to TRBD2. The CDR3 length is 16 residues. CDR1 and CDR2 (germline): SGHAT, FQNNGV. Trimming cost V 0 bases and J 3 bases; bases outside gene matches: 1. The CDR3 DNA reads as TGTGCCAGCAGCTTAGAGACTAGCGGGATCTACAATGAGCAGTTCTTC. Its translation is CASSLETSGIYNEQFF.

This clonotype was recorded many times. CDR3 amino acids: CAISESLAGVAYNEQFF. The CDR3 DNA reads as TGTGCCATCAGTGAGTCTTTAGCGGGAGTGGCCTACAATGAGCAGTTCTTC. The J gene is TRBJ2-1, the V gene TRBV10-3; 9 nucleotides line up with TRBD2. The CDR3 covers 17 residues. The V and J ends lost 0 bases and 2 bases, in that order; junction bases with no gene match: 5. Germline assignment: CDR1 ENHRY and CDR2 SYGVKD.

The sample holds many counts of this clonotype. The chain couples TRBV5-6 to TRBJ1-1, with D uncertain. Trimming shortened V by 0 bases and J by 0 bases, and 12 bases separated the two germline ends. The CDR3 runs 16 residues. Germline CDR1 and CDR2: SGHDT and YYEEEE. The CDR3 reads CASSLGWVPMNTEAFF. CDR3 DNA sequence: TGTGCCAGCAGCTTGGGGTGGGTTCCTATGAACACTGAAGCTTTCTTT.